The clone carrying this T cell receptor beta chain was seen just once. Some clones are missing from TCRdb's copy, which holds only in-frame ones; the method was immunoSEQ multiplex PCR. The sample lists about 6,900 clones; roughly three quarters were seen once. The data were obtained in a study of neoadjuvant nivolumab and ipilimumab in lung cancer. The sequences come from tumor tissue, collected after neoadjuvant nivolumab, alone or with ipilimumab, at or shortly before surgery. This sequence was found in an adult with non-small cell lung cancer.

The CDR3 nucleotides are TGTGCCAGCAGCTTTAGGACTAGCGGGAGTATCTACGAGCAGTACTTC. Translated, it gives CASSFRTSGSIYEQYF. The rearrangement joins TRBV5-6 to TRBJ2-7; the match to TRBD2 covers 13 bases. The trim removed 2 bases at V and 3 bases at J, leaving 5 bases unmatched. Germline V lookup: CDR1 SGHDT, CDR2 YYEEEE. This CDR3 contains 16 residues.